This TCR beta chain was retrieved from a study of T cell responses to AZD1222 COVID-19 vaccine. Study-level background: Pooled in the analysis were second doses at about 4 or about 12 weeks.

Germline V gene sequence: CDR1 SNHLY, CDR2 FYNNEI. The CDR3 spans 13 residues. The V end was cut by 4 bases, the J end by 2 bases, with 8 bases between. The repertoire was sequenced with immunoSEQ multiplex PCR; TCRdb's copy has only in-frame clones and lacks some. The data contain about 110,000 clones, roughly 90% of them singletons. Points from the study as a whole: With two AZD1222 doses given, Spike-specific TCR breadth and depth both rose.

This clone came up once. The antigen remains unidentified. This sample comprised peripheral blood, obtained on day 0 of AZD1222 vaccination. This sequence was found in an adult in good health. This sequence joins TRBV2 and TRBJ2-5; D call uncertain. The CDR3 DNA sequence: TGTGCCAGCAGTGTCGGTAGGCAAGAGACCCAGTACTTC. It translates to CASSVGRQETQYF.